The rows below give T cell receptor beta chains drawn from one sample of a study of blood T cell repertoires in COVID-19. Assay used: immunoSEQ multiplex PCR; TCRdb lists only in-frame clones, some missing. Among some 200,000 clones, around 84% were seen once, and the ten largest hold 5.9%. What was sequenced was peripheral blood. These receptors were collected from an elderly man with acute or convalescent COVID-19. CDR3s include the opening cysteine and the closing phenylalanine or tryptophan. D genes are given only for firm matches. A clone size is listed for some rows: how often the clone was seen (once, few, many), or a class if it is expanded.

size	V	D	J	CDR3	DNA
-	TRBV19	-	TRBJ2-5	CASSIVGSETQYF	TGTGCCAGTAGTATAGTCGGGAGTGAGACCCAGTACTTC
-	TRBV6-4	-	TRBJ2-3	CASSEQSTDTQYF	TGTGCCAGCAGTGAACAAAGCACAGATACGCAGTATTTT
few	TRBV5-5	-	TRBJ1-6	CASSLETARYDSPLHF	TGTGCCAGCAGCTTGGAGACCGCTAGATACGATTCACCCCTCCACTTT
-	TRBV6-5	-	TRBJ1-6	CASSSAGVNSPLHF	TGTGCCAGCAGTTCCGCAGGGGTGAATTCACCCCTCCACTTT
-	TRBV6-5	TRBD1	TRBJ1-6	CASSQTGEGSPLHF	TGTGCCAGCAGTCAGACAGGGGAAGGATCACCCCTCCACTTT
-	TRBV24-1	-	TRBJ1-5	CATSDRVDQPQHF	TGTGCCACCAGTGACAGGGTAGATCAGCCCCAGCATTTT
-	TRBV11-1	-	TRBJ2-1	CASSLGTAGEQFF	TGTGCCAGCAGCTTAGGGACAGCGGGGGAGCAGTTCTTC
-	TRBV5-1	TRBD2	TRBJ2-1	CASSLPRGSSYNEQFF	TGCGCCAGCAGCTTGCCCCGCGGGAGTTCCTACAATGAGCAGTTCTTC
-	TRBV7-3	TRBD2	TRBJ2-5	CASSLSGGGTETQYF	TGTGCCAGCAGCTTAAGTGGCGGGGGGACCGAGACCCAGTACTTC
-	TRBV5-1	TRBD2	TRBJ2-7	CASRLELAGAYEQYF	TGCGCCAGCAGGTTAGAACTAGCGGGAGCCTACGAGCAGTACTTC
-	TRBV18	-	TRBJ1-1	CASSPNTGMNTEAFF	TGTGCCAGCTCACCAAATACAGGGATGAACACTGAAGCTTTCTTT
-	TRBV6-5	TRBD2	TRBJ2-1	CASSPGLIGEQFF	TGTGCCAGCAGTCCGGGACTAATTGGGGAGCAGTTCTTC
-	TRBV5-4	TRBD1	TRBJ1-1	CASSTGTGAYGTEAFF	TGTGCCAGCAGCACAGGGACAGGGGCTTATGGCACTGAAGCTTTCTTT
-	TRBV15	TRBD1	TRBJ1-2	CATSYGGTGALTYGYTF	TGTGCCACCTCGTATGGAGGGACAGGGGCGCTCACCTATGGCTACACCTTC
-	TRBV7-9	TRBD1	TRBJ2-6	CASSLGTGNSGANVLTF	TGTGCCAGCAGCTTAGGGACAGGGAACTCTGGGGCCAACGTCCTGACTTTC
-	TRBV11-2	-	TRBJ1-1	CASSLDRTGPRLNTEAFF	TGTGCCAGCAGCTTAGATCGTACAGGTCCTCGATTGAACACTGAAGCTTTCTTT
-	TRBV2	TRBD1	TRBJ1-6	CASRPGTGGSSPLHF	TGTGCCAGCAGACCCGGGACAGGGGGCAGTTCACCCCTCCACTTT
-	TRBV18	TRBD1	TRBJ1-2	CASSPPDRGLYGYTF	TGTGCCAGCTCACCACCGGACAGGGGGCTTTATGGCTACACCTTC
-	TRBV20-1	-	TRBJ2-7	CSASPSIDEQYF	TGCAGTGCTAGTCCTAGCATCGACGAGCAGTACTTC
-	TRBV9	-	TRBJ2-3	CASARDGLTDTQYF	TGTGCCAGCGCCCGGGATGGACTCACAGATACGCAGTATTTT
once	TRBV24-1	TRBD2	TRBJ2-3	CATSAWLAGHHTDTQYF	TGTGCCACTAGCGCCTGGCTAGCGGGCCATCACACAGATACGCAGTATTTT
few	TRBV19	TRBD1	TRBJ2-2	CASRTGRTGELFF	TGTGCCAGTAGGACAGGGCGGACCGGGGAGCTGTTTTTT
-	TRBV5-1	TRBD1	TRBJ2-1	CASSPRGQSYNEQFF	TGCGCCAGCAGCCCGAGGGGACAGTCCTACAATGAGCAGTTCTTC
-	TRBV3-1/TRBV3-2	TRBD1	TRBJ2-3	CASSQYVDRADTQYF	TGTGCCAGCAGCCAGTACGTGGACAGGGCAGATACGCAGTATTTT
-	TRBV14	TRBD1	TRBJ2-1	CASSRYRGIARPYNEQFF	TGTGCCAGCAGCCGTTACAGGGGTATTGCAAGACCCTACAATGAGCAGTTCTTC
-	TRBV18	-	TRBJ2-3	CASSSQRGTDTQYF	TGTGCCAGCTCATCCCAACGAGGCACAGATACGCAGTATTTT
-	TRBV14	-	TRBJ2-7	CASSLGGLLSSYEQYF	TGTGCCAGCAGCTTAGGGGGTCTTCTGAGCTCCTACGAGCAGTACTTC